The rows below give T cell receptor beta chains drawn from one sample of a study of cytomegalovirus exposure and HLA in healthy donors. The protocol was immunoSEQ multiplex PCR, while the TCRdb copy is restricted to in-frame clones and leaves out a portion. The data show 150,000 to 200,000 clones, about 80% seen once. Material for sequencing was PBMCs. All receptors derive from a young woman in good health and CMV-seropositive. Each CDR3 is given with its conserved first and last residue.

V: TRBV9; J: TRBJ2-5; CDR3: CASSARDRQETQYF
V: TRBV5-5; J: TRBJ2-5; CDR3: CASSPGTGRQETQYF
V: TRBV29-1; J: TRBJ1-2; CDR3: CSVERGIDYGYTF
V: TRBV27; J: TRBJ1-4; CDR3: CASRPQGTNEKLFF
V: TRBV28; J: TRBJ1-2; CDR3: CASSGDRGVDYGYTF
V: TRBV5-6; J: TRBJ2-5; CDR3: CASSSGRTGETQYF
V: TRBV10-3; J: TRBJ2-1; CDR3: CAISEIAGGGGYEQFF
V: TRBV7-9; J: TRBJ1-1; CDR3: CASSLVAGTEAFF
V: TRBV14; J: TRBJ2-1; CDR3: CASSQIYEQFF
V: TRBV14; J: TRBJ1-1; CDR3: CASSSGTSVLLNTEAFF
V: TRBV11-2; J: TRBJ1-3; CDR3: CASSLTGTGAPRRGNTIYF
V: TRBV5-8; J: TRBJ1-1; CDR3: CASSLGTGALVNTEAFF
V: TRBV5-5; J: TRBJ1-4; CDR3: CASSFIATNEKLFF
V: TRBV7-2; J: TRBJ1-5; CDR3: CASSRGPGEGQPQHF
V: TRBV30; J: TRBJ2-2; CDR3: CAWSVLGQGNTGELFF
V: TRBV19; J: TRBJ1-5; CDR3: CASREGQGWGQPQHF
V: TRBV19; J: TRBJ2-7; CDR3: CASSMSGGSSYEQYF
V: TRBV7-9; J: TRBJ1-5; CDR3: CASSAGGGNQPQHF
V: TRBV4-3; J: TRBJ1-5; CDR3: CASQYGERGRNQPQHF
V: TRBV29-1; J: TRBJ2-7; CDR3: CSVRTGAYEQYF
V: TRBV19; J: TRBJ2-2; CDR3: CASSWTVPNTGELFF
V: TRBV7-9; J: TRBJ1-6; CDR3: CASSPGQSNSPLHF
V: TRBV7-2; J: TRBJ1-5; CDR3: CASSLGTGGVGNQPQHF
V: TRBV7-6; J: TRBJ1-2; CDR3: CASSLEPGQGAGDYGYTF
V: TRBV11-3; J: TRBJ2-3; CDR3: CASSPAGGNTQYF
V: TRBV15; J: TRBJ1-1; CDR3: CATSSMPGPKSQKRSEAFF
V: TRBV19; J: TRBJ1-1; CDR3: CASSYGGGYTEAFF
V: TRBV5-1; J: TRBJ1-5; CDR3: CASSFGGEEAPQHF
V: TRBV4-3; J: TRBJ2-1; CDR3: CASSQEWGEKNAGYNEQFF
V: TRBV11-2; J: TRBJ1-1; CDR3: CASSHRRGRGRGTEAFF
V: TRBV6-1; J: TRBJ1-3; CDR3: CASSGGQWPSDENTIYF
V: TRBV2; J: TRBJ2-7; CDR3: CASSDLTRAGGSEQYF
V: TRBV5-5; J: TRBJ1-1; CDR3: CASSLVFRDRVLNTEAFF
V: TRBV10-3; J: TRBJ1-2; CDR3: CAITRESRGRENGYTF
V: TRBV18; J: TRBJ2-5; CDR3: CASSPVEGETQYF
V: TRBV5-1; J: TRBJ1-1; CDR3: CASSWAGGSSEAFF
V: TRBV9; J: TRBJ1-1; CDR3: CASSLRHRNTEAFF